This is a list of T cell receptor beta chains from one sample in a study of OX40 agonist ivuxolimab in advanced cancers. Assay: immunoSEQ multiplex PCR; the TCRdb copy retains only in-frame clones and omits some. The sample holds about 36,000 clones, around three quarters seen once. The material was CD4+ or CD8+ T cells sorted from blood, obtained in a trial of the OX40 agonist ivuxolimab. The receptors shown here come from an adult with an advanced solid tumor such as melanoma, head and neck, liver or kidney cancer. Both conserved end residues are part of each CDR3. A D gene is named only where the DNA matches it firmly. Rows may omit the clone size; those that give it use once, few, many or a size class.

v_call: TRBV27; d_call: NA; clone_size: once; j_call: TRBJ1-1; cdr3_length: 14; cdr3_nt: TGTGCCAGCAGTCTCAGGGTCGTCGACACTGAAGCTTTCTTT; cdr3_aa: CASSLRVVDTEAFF
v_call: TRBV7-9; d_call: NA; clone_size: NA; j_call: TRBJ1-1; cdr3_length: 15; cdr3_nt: TGTGCCAGCAGCCCCACAGGGAGGGTCAACACTGAAGCTTTCTTT; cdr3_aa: CASSPTGRVNTEAFF
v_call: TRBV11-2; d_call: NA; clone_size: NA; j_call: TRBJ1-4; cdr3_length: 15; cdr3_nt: TGTGCCAGCAGCTTAAAGGATCAGGCTAATGAAAAACTGTTTTTT; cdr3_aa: CASSLKDQANEKLFF
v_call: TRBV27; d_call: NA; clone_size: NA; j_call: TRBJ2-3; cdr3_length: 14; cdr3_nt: TGTGCCAGCAGCCAATTGAACAGGTTGGATACGCAGTATTTT; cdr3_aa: CASSQLNRLDTQYF
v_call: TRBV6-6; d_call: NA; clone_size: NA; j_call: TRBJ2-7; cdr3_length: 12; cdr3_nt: TGTGCCAGCAGTTACTCGAACTACGAGCAGTACTTC; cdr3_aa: CASSYSNYEQYF
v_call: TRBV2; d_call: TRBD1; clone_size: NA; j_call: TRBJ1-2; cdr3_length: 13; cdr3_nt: TGTGCCAGCAGTGAAGACAGGGGGGATGGCTACACCTTC; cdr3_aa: CASSEDRGDGYTF
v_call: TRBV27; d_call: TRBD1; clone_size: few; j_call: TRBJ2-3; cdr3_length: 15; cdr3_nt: TGTGCCAGCAGTTTTTGGGACAGGGGTGCAGATACGCAGTATTTT; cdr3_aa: CASSFWDRGADTQYF
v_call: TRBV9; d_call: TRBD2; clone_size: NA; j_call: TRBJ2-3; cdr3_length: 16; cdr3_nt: TGTGCCAGCAGCGATGGGACTAGCGGGTGGGTAGATACGCAGTATTTT; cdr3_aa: CASSDGTSGWVDTQYF
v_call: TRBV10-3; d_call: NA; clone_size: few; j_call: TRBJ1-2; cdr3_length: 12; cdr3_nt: TGTGCCATCAGTGAGGCCCAAGGGGGCTACACCTTC; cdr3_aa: CAISEAQGGYTF
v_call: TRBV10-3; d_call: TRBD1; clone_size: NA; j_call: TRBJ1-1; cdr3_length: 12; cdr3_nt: TGTGCCATCTGGACAGGGGGCAATGAAGCTTTCTTT; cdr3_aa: CAIWTGGNEAFF
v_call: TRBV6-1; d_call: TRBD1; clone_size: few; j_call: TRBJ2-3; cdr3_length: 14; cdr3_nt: TGTGCCAGCAAGGACAGGGGGCAAGCAGATACGCAGTATTTT; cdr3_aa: CASKDRGQADTQYF
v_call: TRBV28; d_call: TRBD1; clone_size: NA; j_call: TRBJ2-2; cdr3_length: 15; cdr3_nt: TGTGCCAGCAGTAGAGGGGGCCTCGACACCGGGGAGCTGTTTTTT; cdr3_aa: CASSRGGLDTGELFF
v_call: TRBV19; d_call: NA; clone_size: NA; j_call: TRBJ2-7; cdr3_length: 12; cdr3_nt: TGTGCCAGTCGACAGAGCTCCTACGAGCAGTACTTC; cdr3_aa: CASRQSSYEQYF
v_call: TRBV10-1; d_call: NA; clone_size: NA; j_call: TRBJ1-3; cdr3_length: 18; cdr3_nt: TGCGCCAGCAGTTTCGGGGACCAAAAAAAGAGCTCTGGAAACACCATATATTTT; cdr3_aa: CASSFGDQKKSSGNTIYF
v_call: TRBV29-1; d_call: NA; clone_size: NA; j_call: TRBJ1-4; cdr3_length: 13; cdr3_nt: TGCAGCGTCGGATCCCAGCCCGACGAAAAACTGTTTTTT; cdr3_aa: CSVGSQPDEKLFF
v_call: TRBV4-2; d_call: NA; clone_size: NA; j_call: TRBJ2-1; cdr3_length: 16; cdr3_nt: TGTGCCAGCAGCCAGGGGGCTTGGGCTAGCGAGGATGAGCAGTTCTTC; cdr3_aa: CASSQGAWASEDEQFF
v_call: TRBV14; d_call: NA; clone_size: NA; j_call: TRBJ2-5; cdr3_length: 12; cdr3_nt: TGTGCCAGCAGCCAAGACCAAGAGACCCAGTACTTC; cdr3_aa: CASSQDQETQYF
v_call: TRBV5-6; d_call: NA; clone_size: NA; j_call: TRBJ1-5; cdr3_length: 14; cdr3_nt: TGTGCCAGCAGCTCAACAGGGCACAATCAGCCCCAGCATTTT; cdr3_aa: CASSSTGHNQPQHF
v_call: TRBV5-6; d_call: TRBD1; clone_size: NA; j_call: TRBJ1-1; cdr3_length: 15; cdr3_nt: TGTGCCAGCAGCTTGGGACAGGGGTTGGAGACTGAAGCTTTCTTT; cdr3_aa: CASSLGQGLETEAFF
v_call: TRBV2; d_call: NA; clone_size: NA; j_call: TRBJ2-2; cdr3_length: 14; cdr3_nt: TGTGCCAGCAGCCTTCTGGGGGGCACCGGGGAGCTGTTTTTT; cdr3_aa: CASSLLGGTGELFF
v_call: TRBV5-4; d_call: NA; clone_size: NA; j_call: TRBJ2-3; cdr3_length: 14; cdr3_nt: TGTGCCAGCAGCCCCGGGTCGCAGGAAGATACGCAGTATTTT; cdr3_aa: CASSPGSQEDTQYF
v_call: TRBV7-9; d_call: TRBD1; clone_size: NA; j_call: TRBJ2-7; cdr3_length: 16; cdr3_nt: TGTGCCAGCAGCTTGCGACCGGGACAGGGGACCGAGGAGCAGTACTTC; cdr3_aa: CASSLRPGQGTEEQYF
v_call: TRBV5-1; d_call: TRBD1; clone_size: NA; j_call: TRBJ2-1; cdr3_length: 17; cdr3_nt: TGCGCCAGCAGCTTGTGGGGCCGAGACAGGGGGCTTAATGAGCAGTTCTTC; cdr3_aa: CASSLWGRDRGLNEQFF
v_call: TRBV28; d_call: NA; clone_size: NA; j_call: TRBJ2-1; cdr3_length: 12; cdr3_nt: TGTGCCAGCAGTACCCGGGTCAATGAGCAGTTCTTC; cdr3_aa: CASSTRVNEQFF
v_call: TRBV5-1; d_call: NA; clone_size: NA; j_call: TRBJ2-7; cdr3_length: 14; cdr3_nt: TGCGCCAGCAGCCAGTCCATTTCCTCCTACGAGCAGTACTTC; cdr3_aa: CASSQSISSYEQYF
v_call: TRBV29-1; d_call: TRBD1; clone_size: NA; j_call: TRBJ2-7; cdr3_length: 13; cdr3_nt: TGCAGCGTTCGTTCGGGGACAGCTTACGAGCAGTACTTC; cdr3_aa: CSVRSGTAYEQYF